A single sample is the source of the 3 T cell receptor beta chains below, sequenced in a study of blood T cells in healthy people across ages. Next came a second PCR, run for about 7 to 11 cycles, which used a sample-barcoded 5' primer along with a J-beta primer mix. TCRdb fed the 5' RACE reads into MiXCR, producing one record per CDR3 protein. The sample lists roughly 2 million distinct CDR3 sequences; about 49% were seen once. Sequencing was performed on blood. These receptor sequences come from a woman aged 40 to 50 in good health.

The chain links TRBV11-3 to TRBJ1-2, with a weak D call TRBD1 (6 bases). The CDR3 totals 17 residues. The V gene's germline CDR1 is SGHNT and CDR2 YENEEA. With 5 bases removed from V and 0 bases from J, the gap between germline ends came to 19 bases. This CDR3 is CASSPYARGIPNYGYTF. The CDR3 nucleotides read TGTGCCAGCAGCCCCTATGCCAGGGGAATTCCTAACTATGGCTACACCTTC. The full variable domain, in which reference TRBV11-3 and TRBJ1-2 provide the parts outside the CDR3, is EAGVVQSPRYKIIEKKQPVAFWCNPISGHNTLYWYLQNLGQGPELLIRYENEEAVDDSQLPKDRFSAERLKGVDSTLKIQPAELGDSAVYLCASSPYARGIPNYGYTFGSGTRLTVV.

The J gene is TRBJ2-1, the V gene TRBV29-1; unclear D gene. Germline V CDR1 and CDR2: SQVTM, ANQGSEA. The CDR3 sequence is 17 residues long. Trimming cost V 3 bases and J 6 bases, with 24 bases left between them. CDR3 in DNA: TGCAGCGTTGAGACCCTTCTGCAGGCCGTCCTTCCCAATGAGCAGTTCTTC. Residues: CSVETLLQAVLPNEQFF.

The chain recombines TRBV9 with TRBJ2-2; 10 nucleotides line up with TRBD1. This CDR3 region has 17 residues. V gave up 3 bases and J gave up 2 bases; unmatched junction bases: 7. In germline, CDR1 is SGDLS, CDR2 YYNGEE. The CDR3 sequence: CASSGSGTGVNTGELFF. In DNA, the CDR3 is TGTGCCAGCAGCGGGTCCGGGACAGGGGTTAACACCGGGGAGCTGTTTTTT.